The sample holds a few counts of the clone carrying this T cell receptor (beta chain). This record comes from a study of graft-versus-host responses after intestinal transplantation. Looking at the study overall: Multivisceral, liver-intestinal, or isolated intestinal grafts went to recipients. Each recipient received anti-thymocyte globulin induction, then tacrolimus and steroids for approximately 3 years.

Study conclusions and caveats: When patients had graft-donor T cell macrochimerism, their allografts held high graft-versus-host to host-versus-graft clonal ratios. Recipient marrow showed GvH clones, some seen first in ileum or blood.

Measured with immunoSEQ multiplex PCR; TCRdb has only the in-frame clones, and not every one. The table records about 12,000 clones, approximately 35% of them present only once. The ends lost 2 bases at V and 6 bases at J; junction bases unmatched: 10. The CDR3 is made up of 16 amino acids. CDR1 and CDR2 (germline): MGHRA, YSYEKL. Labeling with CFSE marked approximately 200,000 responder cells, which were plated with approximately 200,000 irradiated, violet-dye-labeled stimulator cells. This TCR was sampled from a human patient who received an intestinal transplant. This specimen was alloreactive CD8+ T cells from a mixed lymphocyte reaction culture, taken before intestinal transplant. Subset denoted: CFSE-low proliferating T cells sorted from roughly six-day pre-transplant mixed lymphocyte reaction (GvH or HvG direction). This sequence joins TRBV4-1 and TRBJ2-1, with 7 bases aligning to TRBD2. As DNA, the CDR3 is TGCGCCAGCAGCCAATTTGGAGGACTAGTCGGCAATGAGCAGTTCTTC. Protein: CASSQFGGLVGNEQFF.